This T cell receptor (beta chain) originates from a study of neurological immune-mediated disorders. Study observations and caveats: The absence of shared CDR3 amino acid sequences among expanded clones across subjects suggests private repertoires in all groups.

With 6 bases removed from V and 4 bases from J, the gap between germline ends came to 12 bases. The CDR3 spans 13 residues. Indicated time point: longitudinal time-point 1 (baseline). PBMCs numbering 2 million and stored at -80 C yielded the unsorted libraries. The sample holds many counts of this clonotype. What it recognizes is unknown. MiXCR was run by TCRdb on the 5' RACE reads, yielding one entry per CDR3 protein. The sample carries approximately 70,000 distinct CDR3 sequences, roughly a tenth recorded once. Sequenced material: PBMCs. The chain joins TRBV12-3 or TRBV12-4 to TRBJ1-1, with a weak D call TRBD1 (6 bases). This TCR was recovered from a man between 25 and 39 years old in good health. The CDR3 loop is CASSEDRLTEAFF. The CDR3 nucleotides read TGTGCCAGCAGCGAGGACAGACTCACTGAAGCTTTCTTT.